What follows describes a single T cell receptor (beta chain). This sample was included in a study of blood T cell repertoires in COVID-19. Study as a whole: Acute and convalescent COVID-19 samples came from the United States, Italy and Spain. T cells, B-cell-depleted T cells, or PBMCs provided the cDNA or gDNA that served as material.

In the original workflow: Researchers report that nucleated cell counts were estimated from reference gene primer amplification. Clones were read by immunoSEQ multiplex PCR, and TCRdb kept only the in-frame ones, dropping some. D and trimming were read from the DNA, whereas the V and J calls and clone size are those reported in that table. The sample has 200,000 to 250,000 clones; 82% are singletons. The TCR comes from a woman between 40 and 50 years old with acute or convalescent COVID-19. Input material: peripheral blood.

This CDR3 is CAIGSPQPLGPYTF. The CDR3 DNA reads TGTGCCATCGGTTCGCCACAACCCTTGGGGCCCTACACCTTC. The J gene is TRBJ1-2, the V gene TRBV10-3; D is perhaps TRBD1 (5 bases). The CDR3 has 14 residues. The V end lost 8 bases, the J end lost 10 bases, and 23 bases lay between the germline ends. Germline lookup yields CDR1 ENHRY and CDR2 SYGVKD.